One and the same sample provided the 8 T cell receptor beta chains below, sequenced in a study of blood T cell repertoires in COVID-19. Profiled with immunoSEQ multiplex PCR; TCRdb holds only in-frame clones, not every one. The table records roughly 380,000 clones, 75% to 90% of them present only once. The sample was peripheral blood. The receptor set was obtained from a woman between 35 and 50 years old with COVID-19, enrolled during active disease.

The genes are TRBV11-2 and TRBJ1-1; possible D gene TRBD1, 5 bases. CDR1 and CDR2 (germline): SGHAT, FQNNGV. The CDR3 sequence is 12 residues long. Deletions cut 8 bases from V and 1 base from J, with 8 bases between. The CDR3 region has the DNA TGTGCCAGCCGACAGTCGAACACTGAAGCTTTCTTT. Residues: CASRQSNTEAFF.

This clone was counted between two and nine times. This chain links TRBV6-4 with TRBJ2-4, with TRBD1 matching over 8 bases. Germline V gene data show CDR1 as MRHNA and CDR2 as SNTAGT. V lost 6 bases, J lost 0 bases, and 10 bases stayed unmatched. This CDR3 region has 17 residues. The CDR3 region is CASSSAGGGLAKNIQYF. In DNA form, the CDR3 reads TGTGCCAGCAGCTCCGCAGGGGGCGGTCTAGCCAAAAACATTCAGTACTTC.

J is TRBJ2-2 and V is TRBV6-6; D is undetermined. This CDR3 has 12 amino acids. V lost 7 bases and J lost 4, with 7 bases in between. Germline CDR1 is MNHNY and CDR2 is SVGAGI (reference sequence). The DNA for the CDR3 is TGTGCCAGCAATCCTTCCACCGGGGAGCTGTTTTTT. It yields the protein CASNPSTGELFF.

Remarks on this clone: The same CDR3 also results from other DNA sequences found in this sample. The V call is TRBV28, the J call TRBJ2-3; D unclear. Germline CDR1 MDHEN, CDR2 SYDVKM. The CDR3 has 12 amino acids. V lost 6 bases and J 0 bases, leaving 4 bases between the germline ends. This chain's CDR3 is CASSRSTDTQYF. CDR3 DNA sequence: TGTGCCAGCAGCAGAAGCACAGATACGCAGTATTTT.

The chain is built from TRBV15 and TRBJ1-5, with TRBD1 as a possible D gene (6 bases). Germline loops: CDR1 LNHNV, CDR2 YYDKDF (reference sequence). This CDR3 is built from 16 residues. Trimming removed 1 base from V and 3 bases from J, with 13 bases in between. This chain's CDR3 is CATSRGGRGPNQPQHF. The CDR3 region has the DNA TGTGCCACCAGCAGAGGCGGCAGGGGACCCAATCAGCCCCAGCATTTT.

The chain recombines TRBV6-6 with TRBJ1-5; TRBD1 agrees at 7 bases. The trim removed 5 bases at V and 9 bases at J, leaving 13 bases unmatched. Per the germline V gene, CDR1 is MNHNY and CDR2 is SVGAGI (reference sequence). The CDR3 length is 15 residues. As DNA, the CDR3 is TGTGCCAGCAGTGTTCGGGACAGTGGGTTTGGGCCCCAGCATTTT. Translation gives CASSVRDSGFGPQHF.

J is TRBJ1-2 and V is TRBV5-1; tentative D call: TRBD1 (6 bases). The CDR3 loop spans 16 amino acids. V was clipped by 0 bases and J by 2 bases, with 14 bases between them. Germline CDR1 and CDR2: SGHRS and YFSETQ. The CDR3 bases are TGCGCCAGCAGCTTGGGCATTGACAGGACGAACTATGGCTACACCTTC. It codes for CASSLGIDRTNYGYTF.

This clone has just a few counts. V usage is TRBV27 and J usage is TRBJ2-1; 7 bases agree with TRBD2. This CDR3 has 16 amino acids. Per the germline V gene, CDR1 is MNHEY and CDR2 is SMNVEV (reference sequence). The trim removed 4 bases at V and 0 bases at J, leaving 6 bases unmatched. Here the CDR3 reads CASSSSGPSSYNEQFF. The CDR3 nucleotides are TGTGCCAGCAGTTCTAGCGGCCCGAGCTCCTACAATGAGCAGTTCTTC.